Following are 18 T cell receptor beta chains from one sample sequenced in a study of cytomegalovirus exposure and HLA in healthy donors. PCR employed 60 Vbeta and 13 Jbeta primers. Measured with immunoSEQ multiplex PCR; TCRdb has only the in-frame clones, and not every one. The data hold 130,000 to 150,000 clones, with around 72% observed a single time. The specimen was PBMCs. Every receptor here comes from a man between 18 and 35 years old in good health and CMV-seropositive.

The rearrangement joins TRBV2 to TRBJ2-7; 9 bases line up with TRBD1. The germline V gene encodes CDR1 SNHLY and CDR2 FYNNEI. J lost 4 bases, V lost 4 bases, and 11 bases had no gene match. The CDR3 length is 16 residues. CDR3 residues: CASSAGTGFFMYEQYF. The DNA of the CDR3 is TGTGCCAGCAGTGCCGGGACAGGGTTTTTTATGTACGAGCAGTACTTC.

In its sample, this clone was seen a few times. The rearrangement joins TRBV25-1 to TRBJ1-4; D might be TRBD1 (6 bases). Trimming pared 2 bases from V and 4 bases from J, leaving 14 bases between. Germline values: CDR1 MGHDK, CDR2 SYGVNS. This CDR3 is 16 amino acids long. The CDR3 sequence is CASSEGVRGVNEKLFF. The CDR3 nucleotides are TGTGCCAGCAGTGAAGGTGTCAGGGGCGTTAATGAAAAACTGTTTTTT.

The chain uses TRBV6-5 and TRBJ1-6; no definite D call. V shed 2 bases and J shed 7 bases, with 15 bases lying between them. The CDR3 is 16 residues long. In germline, CDR1 is MNHEY, CDR2 SVGAGI. The CDR3 DNA reads as TGTGCCAGCAGTTACAGGAACGCGGGTCACAATTCACCCCTCCACTTT. Its protein is CASSYRNAGHNSPLHF.

V gene TRBV5-1 combines with J gene TRBJ1-5, with D uncertain. V lost 2 bases to trimming and J lost 1 base, with 10 bases between them. CDR1 SGHRS and CDR2 YFSETQ come from the germline V gene. The CDR3 contains 15 residues. CDR3 protein: CASSFRPGSNQPQHF. In DNA, the CDR3 is TGCGCCAGCAGCTTCAGGCCTGGGAGCAATCAGCCCCAGCATTTT.

The rearrangement links TRBV28 to TRBJ1-4, with 10 bases fitting TRBD1. From germline, CDR1 is MDHEN and CDR2 SYDVKM. The J segment lost 6 bases and the V segment lost 5 bases, leaving 15 bases of the junction unmatched. This CDR3 spans 18 amino acids. The CDR3 bases are TGTGCCAGCAGTCCACCCCGTGGGACAGGGGCGGAACATGAAAAACTGTTTTTT. Amino acids: CASSPPRGTGAEHEKLFF.

The rearrangement joins TRBV15 to TRBJ2-2, with 7 bases aligning to TRBD1. This CDR3 spans 15 amino acids. V lost 4 bases to trimming and J lost 4 bases; unmatched junction nucleotides: 6. Germline V gene lookup returns CDR1 LNHNV and CDR2 YYDKDF (reference sequence). The CDR3 region has the DNA TGTGCCACCAGCACCCCAACAGGGGTCACCGGGGAGCTGTTTTTT. Protein product: CATSTPTGVTGELFF.

The chain has TRBV5-4 and TRBJ1-2; 7 bases match TRBD1. The CDR3 loop spans 15 amino acids. Trimming removed 0 bases from V and 5 bases from J; junction bases left unmatched: 7. The V gene's germline CDR1 is SGHNT and CDR2 YYREEE (reference sequence). Here the CDR3 DNA reads TGTGCCAGCAGCTTGGGTAAAGGGGGCAAATATGGCTACACCTTC. Translating it yields CASSLGKGGKYGYTF.

The rearrangement joins TRBV2 to TRBJ2-5; TRBD1 might be the D (6 bases). CDR3 length equals 13 residues. Germline assignment: CDR1 SNHLY and CDR2 FYNNEI. Trimming took off 6 bases at V and 0 bases at J, with 8 bases between the two ends. The CDR3 here is CASSRDNQETQYF. CDR3 nucleotides: TGTGCCAGCAGCCGGGACAACCAAGAGACCCAGTACTTC.

Remarks on this clone: The junction does not match germline at one end; this may be a read error. This rearrangement joins TRBV27 to TRBJ2-1, with TRBD2 matching over 9 bases. The CDR3 is 14 residues long. Germline V gene lookup returns CDR1 MNHEY and CDR2 SMNVEV (reference sequence). The CDR3 loop is CASQGLASNNEQFF. The CDR3 bases are TGTGCCAGTCAGGGACTAGCCTCCAACAATGAGCAGTTCTTC.

The CDR3 bases are TGTGCCAGCAGCTTGGGAGGGGCTAGCGGCTACAATGAGCAGTTCTTC. Translated, it gives CASSLGGASGYNEQFF. This chain connects TRBV5-4 to TRBJ2-1, with 7 bases lining up with TRBD2. The CDR3 consists of 16 residues. Trimming cost V 0 bases and J 3 bases; bases outside gene matches: 6. The germline CDR1 and CDR2 sequences are SGHNT and YYREEE (reference sequence). The complete variable domain, with remaining parts taken from reference TRBV5-4 and TRBJ2-1, reads ETGVTQSPTHLIKTRGQQVTLRCSSQSGHNTVSWYQQALGQGPQFIFQYYREEENGRGNFPPRFSGLQFPNYSSELNVNALELDDSALYLCASSLGGASGYNEQFFGPGTRLTVL.

V is TRBV4-2 and J is TRBJ2-1; D ambiguous. Germline V CDR1 and CDR2: LGHNA, YNFKEQ. V lost 4 bases to trimming and J lost 4 bases, with 11 bases between them. The CDR3 covers 14 residues. CDR3 residues: CASSPKQLYNEQFF. CDR3 nucleotide sequence: TGTGCCAGCAGCCCGAAGCAACTTTACAATGAGCAGTTCTTC.

The chain links TRBV5-4 to TRBJ2-1, with 7 bases that match TRBD1. After removal of 2 bases from V and 1 base from J, the junction contained 3 bases not matched to a gene. This CDR3 is built from 15 residues. Germline loops: CDR1 SGHNT, CDR2 YYREEE (reference sequence). In nucleotides, the CDR3 is TGTGCCAGCAGCTTCGGGACAGAGTCCTACAATGAGCAGTTCTTC. It codes for CASSFGTESYNEQFF.

This sequence joins TRBV5-6 and TRBJ2-2, with TRBD2 matching 7 bases. From germline, CDR1 is SGHDT and CDR2 YYEEEE. CDR3 size: 15 residues. The V and J ends lost 3 bases and 7 bases, in that order; junction bases with no gene match: 9. The CDR3, as DNA: TGTGCCAGCAGCTCCGCACTTGGGAGGGTCGGGGAGCTGTTTTTT. Translation: CASSSALGRVGELFF.

J is TRBJ1-2 and V is TRBV18, with D possibly TRBD1 on 5 matching bases. This CDR3 region has 14 residues. Per germline, CDR1 KGHSH and CDR2 LQKENI. Trimming took off 2 bases at V and 4 bases at J, with 11 bases between the two ends. The CDR3 here is CASSPSTGGYGYTF. CDR3 DNA: TGTGCCAGCTCACCATCAACAGGTGGCTATGGCTACACCTTC.

This clone was observed a handful of times. The chain couples TRBV5-1 to TRBJ2-5; 7 nucleotides match TRBD1. The DNA end is a closer match to TRBJ2-7, so the J assignment may be wrong. Per germline, CDR1 SGHRS and CDR2 YFSETQ. CDR3 length: 15 residues. For the CDR3, the DNA is TGCGCCAGCAGCTTGGGGACAGGAGAGACCTACGAGCAGTACTTC. It codes for CASSLGTGETYEQYF.

The chain is built from TRBV2 and TRBJ2-7; D might be TRBD2 (6 bases). This CDR3 spans 14 amino acids. The germline V gene encodes CDR1 SNHLY and CDR2 FYNNEI. Trimming stripped 10 bases from V and 7 bases from J, with 23 bases between. The CDR3 DNA sequence: TGTGCCACCGACGGGGGACCCATGGTGGGGGAGCAGTACTTC. This codes for CATDGGPMVGEQYF.

The chain combines TRBV27 with TRBJ2-7; 7 bases match TRBD1. CDR3 length equals 16 residues. J lost 4 bases, V lost 2 bases, and 11 bases had no gene match. Germline CDR1 is MNHEY and CDR2 is SMNVEV (reference sequence). DNA for the CDR3: TGTGCCAGCAGTTTAAAAGGGCCAGGGGGTTTGTACGAGCAGTACTTC. As protein: CASSLKGPGGLYEQYF.

V gene TRBV4-1 combines with J gene TRBJ2-1; 9 bases are a match to TRBD1. The length of the CDR3 is 15 residues. Germline V gene lookup returns CDR1 MGHRA and CDR2 YSYEKL. J gave up 11 bases and V 2 bases, and 10 bases lay outside the gene matches. As DNA, the CDR3 is TGCGCCAGCAGCCAAACCGGACAGGGGAGTTCGAAGCAGTTCTTC. It translates to CASSQTGQGSSKQFF.